Sequencing of this T cell receptor (beta chain) was carried out in a study of blood T cell repertoires in COVID-19 (dated by TCRdb to about 2020). General notes on the study: The collaborator samples originated in the United States, Italy and Spain and spanned the acute and convalescent phases of COVID-19. The repertoires were released in a freely available public database meant as a resource for research on the immune response to SARS-CoV-2. Subjects who had been exposed to COVID-19, were actively infected with it, or had recovered from it provided the deeply sampled blood TCRbeta repertoires that made up the dataset. Sample metadata almost always included a de-identified subject ID, COVID-19 status, age in years and sex. Where available, HLA class I and class II types were obtained from metadata supplied by the sample provider rather than from assay-based typing. Samples were obtained from the ongoing ImmuneRACE study (first 160 participants) and from about 1,300 subjects provided by 6 global collaborators. The material from the prospective study consisted of cDNA or gDNA derived from T cells, B-cell-depleted T cells, or PBMCs. The study at large found these results: The amount of clinical and demographic metadata varied by source and participant and was provided uncurated.

The CDR3 runs 18 residues from the cysteine to the phenylalanine. This entry keeps only the CDR3 DNA: 54 bases, framed from base 1. V is shortened by 0 bases, J by 7 bases, and the region joining them spans 19 bases. CDR1 and CDR2 (LGHDT, YNNKEL) derive from the germline V gene (reference sequence). In the prospective study, participants were roughly 18 to 95 years old, resided in approximately 22 geographic areas of the United States, and were enrolled through a virtual design. In the prospective study, participants were assigned to cohorts based on the clinical history participants reported in a screening survey and a study questionnaire. Recovered participants in ImmuneRACE Cohort 3 were defined as having two consecutive negative NP/OP PCR tests, clearance from a healthcare professional, or resolution of symptoms. Each participant in the prospective study had whole blood, serum and a nasopharyngeal or oropharyngeal swab collected by mobile phlebotomists. Prospective study participants could optionally give additional blood draws and questionnaires over an approximately 2-month period. Before DNA extraction, blood samples from the prospective study were shipped at room temperature or frozen.

TCRbeta CDR3 regions were amplified from genomic DNA by means of the immunoSEQ Assay, a bias-controlled multiplex PCR. The original methods were these. The number of nucleated cells in each sample was estimated by amplification of reference gene primers within the assay. Sequence reads were collapsed and filtered to measure the absolute abundance of every unique TCRbeta CDR3 rearrangement. For each sample, productive Simpson clonality was calculated as the square root of Simpson's diversity index across productive rearrangements. Drawn from immuneACCESS, this table holds only the in-frame rearrangements with V and J called that TCRdb kept. Clones are partly lost; checked studies trace under half to an unresolved V gene and leave the rest unexplained. V and J calls and clone size are copied from that table; D and trimming were computed from the DNA. The sample has roughly 250,000 clones on record, just over 90% of them singletons. Approximately 2% of the sample belongs to the ten largest clones.

This clone showed up just a few times. Its cognate antigen has yet to be identified. No clone much larger than this one lies a single base away; base qualities are absent. Sequencing was carried out using PBMCs or T cells enriched from blood (not recorded which). The chain links TRBV3-1 (or the pseudogene TRBV3-2) with TRBJ1-6; TRBD1 is a possible D gene, resting on 5 matching bases. The receptor's source is a young woman who had recovered from COVID-19. The CDR3 region reads CASSQEGNLVQGNSPLHF. The DNA reads TGTGCCAGCAGCCAAGAGGGCAACTTAGTTCAGGGAAATTCACCCCTCCACTTT.